This entry lists 12 T cell receptor beta chains sequenced from one sample in a study of response to subunit inactivated influenza vaccine. TCRdb independently ran MiXCR on the RT-PCR reads; one entry per CDR3 protein. The sample comprises around 750,000 distinct CDR3 sequences, less than 25% of which are singletons, and 10% to 13% rests with the top ten. This specimen was PBMCs from blood, taken less than 6 days after vaccination. The receptors were gathered from a man in his fifties or sixties who received an inactivated influenza vaccine.

This chain connects TRBV7-2 to TRBJ2-5, with a tentative D call TRBD2 (5 bases). The V gene lost 6 bases and the J gene lost 7 bases, with 9 bases spanning the gap. The CDR3 has 11 amino acids. Germline V gene sequence: CDR1 SGHTA, CDR2 FQGNSA. The CDR3 coding sequence is TGTGCCAGCAGACTAGGTGTGACCCAGTACTTC. Its protein product is CASRLGVTQYF.

This clonotype was detected only a few times. This rearrangement joins TRBV18 to TRBJ2-1; D unclear. The germline gives CDR1 KGHSH, CDR2 LQKENI. The CDR3 contains 16 residues. V lost 4 bases and J lost 6, with 19 bases in between. This chain's CDR3 is CASSQLPPRSGNEQFF. CDR3 DNA: TGTGCCAGCTCACAACTTCCCCCCCGGAGTGGCAATGAGCAGTTCTTC.

This clonotype was found a few times. The rearrangement joins TRBV6-5 to TRBJ1-2; a possible D gene is TRBD1 (5 bases). The CDR3 runs 15 residues. Germline assignment: CDR1 MNHEY and CDR2 SVGAGI. Trimming shortened V by 6 bases and J by 3 bases, and 17 bases separated the two germline ends. DNA of the CDR3: TGTGCCAGCAGGTCCTCTCCAGGGCATTACTATGGCTACACCTTC. Its translation: CASRSSPGHYYGYTF.

In its sample, this clonotype was seen a few times. J is TRBJ1-2 and V is TRBV7-9; D call uncertain. Germline V gene sequence: CDR1 SEHNR, CDR2 FQNEAQ (reference sequence). V was clipped by 10 bases and J by 8 bases, with 17 bases between them. CDR3 length equals 12 residues. The CDR3 nucleotides are TGTGCCATCCCAGCCGCTTCTGGAGGCTACACCTTC. This gives the protein CAIPAASGGYTF.

The V and J genes are TRBV5-1 and TRBJ2-3; tentative D call: TRBD2 (7 bases). This CDR3 region has 15 residues. V was shortened by 2 bases and J by 3 bases, with 13 bases between the two germline ends. Per germline, CDR1 SGHRS and CDR2 YFSETQ. The CDR3 DNA reads TGCGCCAGCAGCTTAGGGGGGGATCGGACAGATACGCAGTATTTT. Translation gives CASSLGGDRTDTQYF. The full variable domain, in which reference TRBV5-1 and TRBJ2-3 provide the parts outside the CDR3, is KAGVTQTPRYLIKTRGQQVTLSCSPISGHRSVSWYQQTPGQGLQFLFEYFSETQRNKGNFPGRFSGRQFSNSRSEMNVSTLELGDSALYLCASSLGGDRTDTQYFGPGTRLTVL.

The chain uses TRBV24-1 and TRBJ2-2; the D gene is possibly TRBD2 (7 bases). This CDR3 region has 15 residues. Per the germline V gene, CDR1 is KGHDR and CDR2 is SFDVKD. Trimming stripped 9 bases from V and 0 bases from J, with 13 bases between. In DNA form, the CDR3 reads TGTGCCACCGAAGAGGGGGGGCCGAACACCGGGGAGCTGTTTTTT. It yields the protein CATEEGGPNTGELFF.

The chain has TRBV9 and TRBJ2-1; no clear D. CDR1 is SGDLS, CDR2 YYNGEE, per germline. The CDR3 covers 14 residues. V gave up 0 bases and J gave up 3 bases, with 7 bases separating them. As DNA, the CDR3 is TGTGCCAGCAGCGTAGCTTGGGGCTACAATGAGCAGTTCTTC. Translated: CASSVAWGYNEQFF.

This clonotype has just a few counts. The V call is TRBV7-2, the J call TRBJ2-7, with unresolved D. Deletions cut 4 bases from V and 2 bases from J, with 9 bases between. CDR1 SGHTA and CDR2 FQGNSA come from the germline V gene. The CDR3 is 13 amino acids. CDR3 DNA: TGTGCCAGCAGCTCTTATATACCCTACGAGCAGTACTTC. Amino acid sequence: CASSSYIPYEQYF.

The rearrangement uses TRBV6-2 or TRBV6-3 and TRBJ2-2; D not certain. Trimming stripped 0 bases from V and 3 bases from J, with 14 bases between. CDR3 length: 17 amino acids. The germline V gene encodes CDR1 MNHEY and CDR2 SVGEGT. The CDR3: CASSYSTTISHTGELFF. The CDR3 DNA reads TGTGCCAGCAGTTACTCCACGACCATTTCCCACACCGGGGAGCTGTTTTTT.

The chain combines TRBV7-8 with TRBJ2-1; D might be TRBD2 (5 bases). Looked up from germline, CDR1 is SGHVS and CDR2 is FQNEAQ. V dropped 5 bases and J dropped 8 bases, with 10 bases sitting between them. The CDR3 contains 12 residues. In DNA, the CDR3 is TGTGCCAGCAGCCAACTAGAGGATGAGCAGTTCTTC. It translates to CASSQLEDEQFF.

This clonotype was seen a few times. The chain uses TRBV20-1 and TRBJ2-3, with 7 bases aligning to TRBD2. In germline, CDR1 is DFQATT, CDR2 SNEGSKA (reference sequence). Losses at the gene ends were 2 bases for V and 4 bases for J; bases not matched to a gene: 6. There are 14 residues in the CDR3. The CDR3 here is CSARKAGSSDTQYF. CDR3 in DNA: TGCAGTGCTAGAAAAGCGGGGAGCTCAGATACGCAGTATTTT.

The chain carries TRBV6-1 and TRBJ2-7; 9 bases map to TRBD2. The CDR3 extends over 15 amino acids. Per germline, CDR1 MNHNS and CDR2 SASEGT. After removal of 6 bases from V and 4 bases from J, the junction contained 10 bases not matched to a gene. The DNA of the CDR3 is TGTGCCAGCAGAACTCCCGGGACTAGCAGATACGAGCAGTACTTC. It yields the protein CASRTPGTSRYEQYF.